This T cell receptor beta chain was obtained from a study of T cell repertoires in cytomegalovirus infection. CDR1 and CDR2 from the germline V gene are SQVTM and ANQGSEA. The V end lost 7 bases, the J end lost 1 base, and 14 bases lay between the germline ends. This CDR3 spans 14 amino acids. TCRdb processed the reads anew with MiXCR; each CDR3 protein has one entry. The data show a few hundred thousand distinct CDR3 sequences, about a sixth seen once. This sequence joins TRBV29-1 and TRBJ2-1; D is possibly TRBD1 or TRBD2 (5 bases each). Material: CD8+ T cells from PBMCs. The receptor's source is a human donor in good health (CMV status not recorded). Some clones in this sample may be carry-over from other donors' samples. CDR3 sequence: CSGGRDGSYNEQFF. CDR3 nucleotides: TGCAGCGGGGGCCGGGACGGATCCTACAATGAGCAGTTCTTC.